The present T cell receptor (beta chain) was sequenced within a study of regulatory T cells in long-lasting Graves disease. Study-wide findings and caveats: The study found lower TCR diversity in persistent Graves' patients than in newly diagnosed ones. There was favoring of TRBV28, TRBJ1-2 and TRBJ2-5 in persistent disease.

This sample's time point: persistent/refractory GD, antithyroid drugs over 5 years with positive TRAb. Isolated PBMC RNA provided the starting material for the TCR library. Per American Thyroid Association guidelines, Graves' disease was diagnosed. Roughly 9 milliliters of peripheral blood were taken and placed in EDTA tubes. Libraries of TCR beta came from iRepertoire HTBI primers plus Arm-PCR of CDR3 regions. TCRdb re-analysed the multiplex PCR reads in MiXCR, keeping a single row per CDR3 protein. The sample has 400,000 to 500,000 distinct CDR3 sequences, about 22% seen once. To note about this clonotype: Its antigen remains unknown.

CDR3 length: 14 residues. The V end was cut by 7 bases, the J end by 4 bases, with 16 bases between. Germline lookup yields CDR1 LNHDA and CDR2 SQIVND (reference sequence). The receptor's source is a female donor with Graves disease. This material consisted of peripheral blood mononuclear cells (PBMCs), taken when the disease was refractory, from a patient treated with antithyroid drugs. The rearrangement links TRBV19 to TRBJ1-2; D possibly corresponds to TRBD1 (5 bases). The CDR3 nucleotides read TGTGCCAGTACCACCGCCAGGGCCCTCTATGGCTACACCTTC. This codes for CASTTARALYGYTF.